This T cell receptor (beta chain) derives from a study of blood T cells in healthy people across ages. Findings and caveats of the study: Naive and antigen-experienced cells could not be conclusively compared, given unsorted PBMCs. Investigators viewed diversity estimates from one million T cells as underestimates, the study reported.

Regarding this clonotype: Its antigen is not identified.

Alongside a J-beta primer mix, a sample-barcoded 5' primer served in a second PCR lasting 7 to 11 cycles. Each CDR3 protein gets one entry after TCRdb re-called the 5' RACE reads with MiXCR. The sample has fewer than 700,000 distinct CDR3 sequences; roughly 48% are singletons. V was cut by 0 bases and J by 11 bases, with 20 bases left in between. The CDR3 is 15 amino acids. Germline V CDR1 and CDR2: SGDLS, YYNGEE. The sequence came from a man at least 80 years old in good health. The chain is built from TRBV9 and TRBJ2-5, with no clear D. Sequences were obtained from blood. The CDR3 reads CASSVEAGFGNEQYF. CDR3 sequence (DNA): TGTGCCAGCAGCGTAGAGGCTGGGTTCGGCAATGAGCAGTACTTC.